Listed below are T cell receptor beta chains from one sample, sequenced in a study of blood T cell repertoires in COVID-19. Clones were read by immunoSEQ multiplex PCR, and TCRdb kept only the in-frame ones, dropping some. Of some 70,000 clones detected, about 86% appear once; the ten largest clones hold approximately 15%. The sample comprised peripheral blood. Every receptor here comes from a man aged 35-49 years with COVID-19, enrolled during active disease. CDR3s include the opening cysteine and the closing phenylalanine or tryptophan. Each record gives: D gene, J gene, V gene, clone size, CDR3 protein, CDR3 DNA. D genes are given only for firm matches. Only some rows state a clone size, as once, few, many or a class for expanded clones.

D: TRBD1; J: TRBJ1-1; V: TRBV29-1; size: once; CDR3: CSVSRQGDEAFF; DNA: TGCAGCGTATCTAGACAGGGGGATGAAGCTTTCTTT
D: .; J: TRBJ1-4; V: TRBV6-6; size: .; CDR3: CASSSLDEKLFF; DNA: TGTGCCAGCAGTTCACTTGATGAAAAACTGTTTTTT
D: TRBD1; J: TRBJ1-2; V: TRBV30; size: .; CDR3: CAWRTPGQGEGYTF; DNA: TGTGCCTGGAGAACTCCGGGACAGGGAGAAGGCTACACCTTC
D: .; J: TRBJ1-1; V: TRBV28; size: few; CDR3: CASTLPIGGNTEAFF; DNA: TGTGCCAGCACCCTCCCAATAGGGGGGAACACTGAAGCTTTCTTT
D: TRBD2; J: TRBJ2-3; V: TRBV6-2/TRBV6-3; size: .; CDR3: CASSPRGGETTDTQYF; DNA: TGTGCCAGCAGTCCAAGGGGAGGGGAGACCACAGATACGCAGTATTTT
D: TRBD2; J: TRBJ2-5; V: TRBV7-9; size: .; CDR3: CASSRRMTSGGAQETQYF; DNA: TGTGCCAGCAGCCGTCGAATGACTAGCGGGGGGGCGCAAGAGACCCAGTACTTC
D: .; J: TRBJ2-5; V: TRBV2; size: .; CDR3: CASTEGGSGETQYF; DNA: TGTGCCAGCACCGAGGGAGGATCAGGGGAGACCCAGTACTTC
D: .; J: TRBJ2-1; V: TRBV9; size: .; CDR3: CASSVGWEATGEQFF; DNA: TGTGCCAGCAGCGTCGGATGGGAGGCTACGGGTGAGCAGTTCTTC
D: .; J: TRBJ1-1; V: TRBV5-1; size: .; CDR3: CASRSGENTEAFF; DNA: TGCGCCAGCAGGTCCGGGGAGAACACTGAAGCTTTCTTT
D: .; J: TRBJ1-2; V: TRBV18; size: once; CDR3: CASSPEGGKYGYTF; DNA: TGTGCCAGCTCACCAGAAGGAGGGAAGTATGGCTACACCTTC